The sequence of this TCR beta chain was determined in a study of cytomegalovirus exposure and HLA in healthy donors. Findings and limits, study-wide: Later analysis indicated greater clonal expansion among HLA-associated TCR beta chains than among equally common other chains. In a later analysis, most CMV-associated TCR beta chains appeared HLA-restricted.

For this clone: Its matching antigen is unknown.

V lost 5 bases, J lost 4 bases, and 20 bases lay in between. The CDR3 has 16 amino acids. CDR1 and CDR2 from the germline V gene are SNHLY and FYNNEI. Primers included in the PCR were 60 Vbeta and 13 Jbeta primers. Using immunoSEQ multiplex PCR, the repertoire was profiled, and TCRdb retains in-frame clones only, with some absent. The sample holds a few hundred thousand clones; about 80% are singletons and the top ten take roughly 10%. The specimen sequenced was PBMCs. The V call is TRBV2, the J call TRBJ2-5, with a weak D call TRBD1 (8 bases). The clonotype originates from a woman aged 50 to 60 in good health and CMV-seropositive. The CDR3 here is CASSRSYRGGLETQYF. CDR3 bases: TGTGCCAGCAGTCGTTCCTACAGGGGGGGATTAGAGACCCAGTACTTC.